The clone carrying this T cell receptor beta chain was seen just once. What it binds is not known. The data stem from a study of T cell responses to AZD1222 COVID-19 vaccine. Study-wide results and caveats: Two doses of AZD1222 preceded a rise in Spike-specific TCR breadth and depth. Dominant CD4 TCR responses targeted spike regions 160-218 and 743-854.

CDR1 SGHRS and CDR2 YFSETQ come from the germline V gene. This CDR3 is built from 15 residues. The V end lost 0 bases, the J end lost 3 bases, and 9 bases lay between the germline ends. Profiled with immunoSEQ multiplex PCR; TCRdb holds only in-frame clones, not every one. The sample shows 92,000 or so clones, approximately 90% of them seen only once. The chain couples TRBV5-1 to TRBJ1-4; D uncertain. This material consisted of peripheral blood, taken on day 0 of AZD1222 vaccination. The TCR was taken from an adult in good health. This CDR3 is CASSLVGEANEKLFF. The DNA for the CDR3 is TGCGCCAGCAGCTTGGTTGGGGAGGCTAATGAAAAACTGTTTTTT.